This entry lists 19 T cell receptor beta chains sequenced from one sample in a study of T cell repertoires in cytomegalovirus infection. TCRdb used MiXCR to reprocess the reads, holding one entry per CDR3 protein. The table has around 630,000 distinct CDR3 sequences, 20% to 30% seen once; the top ten hold 6.5% to 10%. The specimen was CD8+ T cells from PBMCs. The source of these receptors is a human donor in good health (CMV status not recorded). Some clones in this sample may be carry-over from other donors' samples.

The sample holds many counts of this clonotype. The chain joins TRBV7-6 to TRBJ2-3; no firm D call. The germline V and J ends were trimmed by 1 base and 2 bases, with 10 bases remaining between them. CDR1 and CDR2 from the germline V gene are SGHVS and FNYEAQ. The CDR3 is 15 amino acids. CDR3 nucleotides: TGTGCCAGCAGCTTAGTAGCTTCTATCACAGATACGCAGTATTTT. This codes for CASSLVASITDTQYF.

This clonotype appeared a few times. The chain joins TRBV5-5 to TRBJ2-5, with TRBD2 matching over 11 bases. CDR1 and CDR2 (germline): SGHKS, YYEKEE (reference sequence). The CDR3 loop spans 17 amino acids. After removal of 3 bases from V and 4 bases from J, the junction contained 11 bases not matched to a gene. The CDR3: CASSWSLAGALVETQYF. In DNA, the CDR3 is TGTGCCAGCAGCTGGTCACTAGCGGGGGCCCTGGTAGAGACCCAGTACTTC.

There are many counts of this clonotype. The rearrangement joins TRBV6-6 to TRBJ2-1; D is uncertain. The V and J ends lost 6 bases and 1 base respectively, with 10 bases between them. Germline assignment: CDR1 MNHNY and CDR2 SVGAGI (reference sequence). This CDR3 is 14 amino acids long. The CDR3 sequence: CASRPTTSYNEQFF. The CDR3 DNA sequence: TGTGCCAGCAGGCCTACGACTTCCTACAATGAGCAGTTCTTC.

This clonotype has a count of ten or more. The rearrangement joins TRBV27 to TRBJ2-7; D is perhaps TRBD1 (5 bases). Per germline, CDR1 MNHEY and CDR2 SMNVEV (reference sequence). V lost 2 bases and J lost 3, with 8 bases in between. This CDR3 comprises 13 residues. The CDR3 protein is CASSLRGGYEQYF. The CDR3 nucleotides read TGTGCCAGCAGTTTAAGGGGCGGCTACGAGCAGTACTTC.

This clonotype was observed a handful of times. J is TRBJ2-1 and V is TRBV6-6, with 13 positions matching TRBD2. The length of the CDR3 is 16 residues. CDR1 is MNHNY, CDR2 SVGAGI, per germline (reference sequence). V lost 0 bases and J lost 10; bases outside the gene matches: 6. CDR3 residues: CASSYSRLAGGGEQFF. The CDR3 bases are TGTGCCAGCAGTTACTCACGACTAGCGGGGGGTGGCGAGCAGTTCTTC.

In its sample, this clonotype was seen many times. V is TRBV7-3 and J is TRBJ2-5, with D tentatively TRBD2 (6 bases). The CDR3 has 19 residues. V was pared by 1 base and J by 0 bases, with 21 bases between. Germline lookup yields CDR1 SGHTA and CDR2 FQGTGA. The CDR3 coding sequence is TGTGCCAGCAGCTTAATCGGAGGGTTGGGTGGTGCCTACCAAGAGACCCAGTACTTC. Protein sequence: CASSLIGGLGGAYQETQYF.

The J gene is TRBJ1-4, the V gene TRBV7-6, with 9 bases matching TRBD1. In germline, CDR1 is SGHVS, CDR2 FNYEAQ. The CDR3 sequence is 17 residues long. J lost 4 bases, V lost 5 bases, and 11 bases had no gene match. In DNA form, the CDR3 reads TGTGCCAGCAGCCTATCTGGGACAGGGACTGGTAATGAAAAACTGTTTTTT. Residues: CASSLSGTGTGNEKLFF.

The V gene is TRBV29-1, the J gene TRBJ1-2, with a possible D match to TRBD1 (6 bases). This CDR3 comprises 11 residues. Germline V gene sequence: CDR1 SQVTM, CDR2 ANQGSEA. Trimming took 7 bases from V and 8 from J, leaving 14 bases between them. CDR3 sequence reads: CSARTDNGYTF. Here the CDR3 DNA reads TGCAGCGCCAGGACAGACAACGGCTACACCTTC.

This clonotype was observed once. This may stem from a read error, because a much larger clone lies one nucleotide away. The V gene is TRBV4-3, the J gene TRBJ1-2; D not resolved. Germline-derived CDR1 and CDR2 are LGHNA and YSLEER. The CDR3 loop spans 14 amino acids. DNA for the CDR3: TGCACCAGCAGCCAAGATTACGCCATGGCTGGCTACACCTTC. Protein sequence: CTSSQDYAMAGYTF.

This clonotype came up a few times. V and J are TRBV6-2 or TRBV6-3 and TRBJ1-2; D uncertain. Germline CDR1 MNHEY, CDR2 SVGEGT. Trimming took 4 bases from V and 1 from J, leaving 7 bases between them. The CDR3 extends over 13 amino acids. This CDR3 is CASSFGLNYGYTF. The CDR3 nucleotides are TGTGCCAGCAGTTTCGGACTTAACTATGGCTACACCTTC.

This clonotype was seen a handful of times. The CDR3 DNA reads TGTGCCAGCAGCTTGCGTCTTAGGGGTCGGGAGACCCAGTACTTC. Translating it yields CASSLRLRGRETQYF. The J gene is TRBJ2-5, the V gene TRBV5-6; D may be TRBD1 (5 bases). The CDR3 has 15 amino acids. V shed 1 base and J shed 5 bases, with 15 bases lying between them. Germline assignment: CDR1 SGHDT and CDR2 YYEEEE.

Turning to this clonotype: A clone one base away is much larger, so this may be a read error. The gene calls are TRBV7-2 and TRBJ1-2; weak D call: TRBD1 (5 bases). The CDR3 is made up of 17 amino acids. V lost 1 base and J lost 0, with 15 bases in between. Germline V gene sequence: CDR1 SGHTA, CDR2 FQGNSA. The CDR3 is CTSSLGGAQGANYGYTF. The CDR3 DNA sequence: TGTACCAGCAGCTTAGGTGGGGCCCAGGGAGCTAACTATGGCTACACCTTC. Drawing the rest from reference TRBV7-2 and TRBJ1-2, the complete variable domain is GAGVSQSPSNKVTEKGKDVELRCDPISGHTALYWYRQSLGQGLEFLIYFQGNSAPDKSGLPSDRFSAERTGGSVSTLTIQRTQQEDSAVYLCTSSLGGAQGANYGYTFGSGTRLTVV.

This clonotype was recorded at least ten times. This rearrangement joins TRBV7-6 to TRBJ1-5; the D gene is possibly TRBD1 (5 bases). The CDR3 is 14 residues long. Trimming removed 4 bases at V and 8 bases at J, with 15 bases between. Germline-derived CDR1 and CDR2 are SGHVS and FNYEAQ. CDR3 sequence (DNA): TGTGCCAGCAGCTCGGACACCTCCTGGGAGCCCCAGCATTTT. Amino acid sequence: CASSSDTSWEPQHF. The whole variable domain, filled in from reference TRBV7-6 and TRBJ1-5, reads GAGVSQSPRYKVTKRGQDVALRCDPISGHVSLYWYRQALGQGPEFLTYFNYEAQQDKSGLPNDRFSAERPEGSISTLTIQRTEQRDSAMYRCASSSDTSWEPQHFGDGTRLSIL.

The rearrangement links TRBV6-6 to TRBJ1-4; perhaps TRBD1 as D (5 bases). There are 16 residues in the CDR3. The ends were cut back, 2 bases at V and 5 bases at J, with 15 bases in the middle. Germline V gene lookup returns CDR1 MNHNY and CDR2 SVGAGI (reference sequence). DNA for the CDR3: TGTGCCAGCAGTTACCTTCCTCAGGGACCAAATGAAAAACTGTTTTTT. Translating it yields CASSYLPQGPNEKLFF.

Points on this clonotype: Sequence at one end of the junction differs from germline and may be a read error. The chain recombines TRBV7-9 with TRBJ2-3; TRBD1 agrees at 7 bases. Germline lookup yields CDR1 SEHNR and CDR2 FQNEAQ (reference sequence). This CDR3 has 16 residues. CDR3 region: CVSSYPGQPTAMGPYF. The CDR3, as DNA: TGTGTCAGCAGCTACCCGGGACAGCCTACGGCAATGGGTCCGTATTTT.

Only a few counts were recorded for this clonotype. The chain combines TRBV10-3 with TRBJ2-1; D is ambiguous. Germline-derived CDR1 and CDR2 are ENHRY and SYGVKD. The ends were cut back, 0 bases at V and 4 bases at J, with 13 bases in the middle. This CDR3 has 16 residues. This CDR3 reads CAISESIRQVYNEQFF. The CDR3 nucleotides are TGTGCCATCAGTGAGTCGATCCGCCAGGTATACAATGAGCAGTTCTTC.

This chain links TRBV13 with TRBJ1-2; 8 bases are shared with TRBD1. The V gene end was trimmed by 0 bases and the J gene end by 6 bases; junction bases not matched to a gene: 6. This CDR3 has 15 amino acids. In germline, CDR1 is PRHDT, CDR2 FYEKMQ (reference sequence). This CDR3 is CASSLGAGGSDGYTF. The CDR3 nucleotides are TGTGCCAGCAGCTTAGGCGCAGGGGGCAGCGATGGCTACACCTTC.

This clonotype was seen at least ten times. The CDR3 DNA follows: TGTGCCAGCAGCTTAGGCCAGGGGGAGTACGAGCAGTACTTC. As protein: CASSLGQGEYEQYF. This chain links TRBV7-6 with TRBJ2-7, with 7 bases identical to TRBD1. The germline gives CDR1 SGHVS, CDR2 FNYEAQ. This CDR3 has 14 amino acids. Trimming took 1 base from V and 4 from J; bases not matched to a gene: 4. Full variable domain (rest looked up from reference TRBV7-6 and TRBJ2-7): GAGVSQSPRYKVTKRGQDVALRCDPISGHVSLYWYRQALGQGPEFLTYFNYEAQQDKSGLPNDRFSAERPEGSISTLTIQRTEQRDSAMYRCASSLGQGEYEQYFGPGTRLTVT.

This clonotype occurred a few times. This rearrangement joins TRBV4-2 to TRBJ1-1, with TRBD1 matching over 8 bases. The length of the CDR3 is 18 residues. The germline V gene encodes CDR1 LGHNA and CDR2 YNFKEQ. Losses at the gene ends were 3 bases for V and 1 base for J; bases not matched to a gene: 13. In DNA, the CDR3 is TGTGCCAGCAGCCACTCTCTTATGGGGGACAGGCCGAACACTGAAGCTTTCTTT. Protein: CASSHSLMGDRPNTEAFF.